The rows below give T cell receptor beta chains drawn from one sample of a study of CD8+CD57+ T cells in acquired aplastic anemia. TCRdb processed the reads anew with MiXCR; each CDR3 protein has one entry. The table lists 150,000 to 200,000 distinct CDR3 sequences, around 43% of them singletons. Sequenced material: sorted CD4+, CD8+, or CD8+CD57+ T cells (not recorded which) from PBMCs. The receptor source for this set is a human donor with aplastic anemia. CDR3s include the opening cysteine and the closing phenylalanine or tryptophan. Each record gives: clone size, J gene, V gene, CDR3 protein. The size entry is marked missing in some rows and otherwise reads once, few, many or a size class.

>many|TRBJ2-1|TRBV20-1
CSASTGGLAGRNEQFF
>.|TRBJ2-5|TRBV29-1
CSATYGETQYF
>.|TRBJ2-1|TRBV10-3
CAIGGARRDEQFF
>many|TRBJ2-3|TRBV6-5
CASSYDRETDTQYF
>.|TRBJ1-1|TRBV11-2
CASSLDRDRGTEAFF
>.|TRBJ2-3|TRBV7-6
CASSLLTSTDTQYF
>once|TRBJ2-7|TRBV20-1
CSARDLTGQGVAYEQYF
>many|TRBJ2-3|TRBV7-2
CASSQVVDTQYF
>many|TRBJ2-2|TRBV10-1
CASSERGDLFRELFF
>.|TRBJ2-3|TRBV2
CASSGQLTDTQYF
>few|TRBJ2-7|TRBV15
CATSPQGHSYEQYF
>once|TRBJ2-7|TRBV18
CASSPRIGDSYEQYF
>.|TRBJ1-2|TRBV5-6
CASSPAPDRPEPYGYTF
>many|TRBJ1-2|TRBV12-3/TRBV12-4
CASRGDSNYGYTF
>.|TRBJ1-1|TRBV27
CASSLEGANTEAFF
>few|TRBJ2-3|TRBV3-1
CASSQGFQRTDTQYF
>.|TRBJ2-1|TRBV29-1
CSFRDRGHEQFF
>many|TRBJ2-2|TRBV5-1
CATRPKNTGELFF
>.|TRBJ1-2|TRBV30
CAWSEGYGNYGYTF
>few|TRBJ1-1|TRBV5-1
CASSLGVPPNTEAFF
>many|TRBJ1-6|TRBV5-8
CASTWTGRYNSPLHF
>few|TRBJ2-3|TRBV27
CASSPTRVAGSDTQYF
>.|TRBJ2-3|TRBV5-1
CASSRDRMAAGGTDTQYF
>many|TRBJ2-3|TRBV5-8
CASSFYGSGDTQYF
>few|TRBJ2-7|TRBV25-1
CASSGVGAVYEQYF
>many|TRBJ1-1|TRBV25-1
CASRGRVAEAFF
>many|TRBJ2-2|TRBV7-2
CASSSVPQGAGGELFF
>.|TRBJ1-5|TRBV12-3/TRBV12-4
CASGTFGQGQPQHF
>.|TRBJ2-7|TRBV6-5
CASSSLNRVGGTYEQYF
>.|TRBJ1-1|TRBV5-1
CASSLEATENEAFF
>.|TRBJ2-3|TRBV2
CASIRDRGRDTQYF
>.|TRBJ1-2|TRBV25-1
CASSPTGLNYGYTF
>many|TRBJ1-2|TRBV7-2
CASSLVGGNYGYTF
>.|TRBJ2-3|TRBV9
CASSVEPDTQYF
>many|TRBJ2-7|TRBV20-1
CSASLGNPYEQYF
>.|TRBJ1-1|TRBV7-3
CASSLTGQTSNTEAFF
>many|TRBJ2-2|TRBV12-3/TRBV12-4
CASSFTGAGELFF
>many|TRBJ1-2|TRBV11-2
CASSSSWRATDGYTF
>many|TRBJ2-5|TRBV11-2
CASSSWGLQETQYF
>.|TRBJ1-2|TRBV10-3
CAISDRQGDGYTF
>once|TRBJ1-5|TRBV15
CATSAQAGPTNQPQHF
>many|TRBJ2-2|TRBV11-1
CASSLGWDRGVAGELFF
>.|TRBJ1-5|TRBV5-1
CASSPTPSNGDSNQPQHF
>many|TRBJ1-1|TRBV5-4
CASSIQGWDTEAFF
>.|TRBJ2-1|TRBV29-1
CSGIRGLNEQFF
>many|TRBJ1-5|TRBV6-1
CASRGTGEQPQHF